The 6 T cell receptor beta chains given below trace back to one sample, sequenced in a study of diagnostic markers for celiac disease (dated by TCRdb to about 2020). Sequencing used an Illumina MiSeq. Each CDR3 protein sequence appears as one entry after TCRdb reprocessed the reads, and no DNA is included. The table kept for this sample lists just over 7,500 distinct CDR3 sequences. The ten largest clones represent approximately 6.3% of the sample. The sequenced sample consisted of either unsorted cells or a sorted T cell fraction (not recorded which). The receptors here all came from a human donor. This table probably holds off-target reads from a library built for another chain.

This clonotype ranks as medium-sized (0.01 to 0.1%) in terms of frequency. CDR3 sequence reads: CASSLGVVRSDTQYF. J is TRBJ2-3 and V is TRBV7-8. Germline V CDR1 and CDR2: SGHVS, FQNEAQ. The CDR3 is made up of 15 amino acids.

The rearrangement links TRBV6-1 to TRBJ2-5. The germline CDR1 and CDR2 sequences are MNHNS and SASEGT. CDR3 length: 16 amino acids. The CDR3 sequence is CASSEVARTEQETQYF.

The J gene is TRBJ1-1, the V gene TRBV30. Germline V lookup: CDR1 GTSNPN, CDR2 SVGIG (reference sequence). The CDR3 runs 13 residues. The CDR3 loop reads CAWRPTINTEAFF.

The chain carries TRBV3-1 and TRBJ1-2; TCRdb designates TRBD1, a call that cannot be tested without DNA. From germline, CDR1 is LGHDT and CDR2 YNNKEL (reference sequence). CDR3 size: 16 residues. This chain's CDR3 is CASSQSGAHLIYGYTF.

The genes are TRBV7-9 and TRBJ2-2. CDR1 and CDR2 (germline): SEHNR, FQNEAQ (reference sequence). The CDR3 length is 15 residues. Here the CDR3 reads CASSAGGNYGGELFF.

This chain links TRBV7-2 with TRBJ2-7; the TCRdb D gene call, TRBD1, has no DNA to confirm it. Germline lookup yields CDR1 SGHTA and CDR2 FQGNSA. There are 15 residues in the CDR3. The CDR3 is CASSYSTGEGYEQYF.